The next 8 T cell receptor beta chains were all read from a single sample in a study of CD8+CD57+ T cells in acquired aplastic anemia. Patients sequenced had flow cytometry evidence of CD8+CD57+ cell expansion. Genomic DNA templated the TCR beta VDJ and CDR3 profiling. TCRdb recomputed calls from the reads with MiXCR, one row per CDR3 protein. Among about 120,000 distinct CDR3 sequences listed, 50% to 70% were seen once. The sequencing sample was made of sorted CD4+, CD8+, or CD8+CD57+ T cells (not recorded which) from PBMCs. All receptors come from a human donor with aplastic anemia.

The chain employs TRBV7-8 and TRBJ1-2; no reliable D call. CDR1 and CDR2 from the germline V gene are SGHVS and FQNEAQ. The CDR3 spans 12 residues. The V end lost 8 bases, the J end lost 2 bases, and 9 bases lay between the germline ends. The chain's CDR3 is CASPSGNYGYTF. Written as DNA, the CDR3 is TGTGCCAGCCCTAGCGGGAACTATGGCTACACCTTC.

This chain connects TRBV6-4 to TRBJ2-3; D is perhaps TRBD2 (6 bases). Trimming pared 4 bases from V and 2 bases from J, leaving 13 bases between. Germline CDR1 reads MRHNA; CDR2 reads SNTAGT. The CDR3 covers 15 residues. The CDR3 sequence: CASSAGTRDTDTQYF. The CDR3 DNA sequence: TGTGCCAGCAGTGCCGGGACTCGCGACACAGATACGCAGTATTTT.

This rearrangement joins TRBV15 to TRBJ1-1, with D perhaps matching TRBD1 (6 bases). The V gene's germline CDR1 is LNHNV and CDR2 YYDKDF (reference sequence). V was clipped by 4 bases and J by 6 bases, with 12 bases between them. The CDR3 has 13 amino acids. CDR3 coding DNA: TGTGCCACCAGCACTGTGACAGGTCCTGAAGCTTTCTTT. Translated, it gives CATSTVTGPEAFF.

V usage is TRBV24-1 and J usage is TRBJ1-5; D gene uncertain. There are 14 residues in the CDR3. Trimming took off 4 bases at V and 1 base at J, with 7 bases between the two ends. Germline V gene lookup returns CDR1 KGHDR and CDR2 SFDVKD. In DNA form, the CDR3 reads TGTGCCACCAGTGACGCGGAAAGCAATCAGCCCCAGCATTTT. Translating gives CATSDAESNQPQHF.

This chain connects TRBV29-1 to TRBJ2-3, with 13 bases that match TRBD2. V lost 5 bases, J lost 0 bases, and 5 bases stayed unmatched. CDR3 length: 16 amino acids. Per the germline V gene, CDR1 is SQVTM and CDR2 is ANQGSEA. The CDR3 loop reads CSVKLAGGASTDTQYF. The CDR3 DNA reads TGCAGCGTTAAACTAGCGGGAGGGGCTAGCACAGATACGCAGTATTTT.

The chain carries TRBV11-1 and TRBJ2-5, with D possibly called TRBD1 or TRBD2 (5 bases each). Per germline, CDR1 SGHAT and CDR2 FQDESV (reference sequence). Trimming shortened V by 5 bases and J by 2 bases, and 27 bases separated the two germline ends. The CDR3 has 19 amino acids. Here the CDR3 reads CASSHRPTNTGDRQETQYF. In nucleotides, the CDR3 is TGTGCCAGCAGCCACAGGCCGACGAACACCGGGGATAGGCAAGAGACCCAGTACTTC.

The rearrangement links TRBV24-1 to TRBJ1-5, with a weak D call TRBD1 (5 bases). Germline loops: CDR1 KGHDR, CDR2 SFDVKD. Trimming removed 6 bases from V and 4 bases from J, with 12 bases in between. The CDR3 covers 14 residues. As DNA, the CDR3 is TGTGCCACCAGTAAAGTGGGGGAGAATCAGCCCCAGCATTTT. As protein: CATSKVGENQPQHF.

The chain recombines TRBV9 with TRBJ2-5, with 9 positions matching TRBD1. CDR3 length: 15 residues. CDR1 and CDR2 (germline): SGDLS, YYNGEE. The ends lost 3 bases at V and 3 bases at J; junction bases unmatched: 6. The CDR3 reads CASSGQTGGKETQYF. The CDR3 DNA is TGTGCCAGCAGCGGACAGACAGGGGGGAAAGAGACCCAGTACTTC.